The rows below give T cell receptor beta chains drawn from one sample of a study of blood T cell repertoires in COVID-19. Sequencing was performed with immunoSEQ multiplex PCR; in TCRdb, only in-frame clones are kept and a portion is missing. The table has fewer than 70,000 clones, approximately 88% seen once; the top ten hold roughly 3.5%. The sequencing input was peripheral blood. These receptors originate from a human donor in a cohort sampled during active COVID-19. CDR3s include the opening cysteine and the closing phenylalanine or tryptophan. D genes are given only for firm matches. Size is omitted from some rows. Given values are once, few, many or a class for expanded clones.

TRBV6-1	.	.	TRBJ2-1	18	CASSVSRLNSLTYNEQFF	TGTGCCAGCAGTGTATCGCGACTTAATTCCTTAACCTACAATGAGCAGTTCTTC
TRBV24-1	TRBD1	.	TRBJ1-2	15	CATSDPRQGPGGYTF	TGTGCCACCAGTGACCCGAGACAGGGCCCGGGGGGCTACACCTTC
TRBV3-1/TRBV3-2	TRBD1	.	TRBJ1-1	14	CASSQTAGGTEAFF	TGTGCCAGCAGCCAGACCGCAGGGGGCACTGAAGCTTTCTTT
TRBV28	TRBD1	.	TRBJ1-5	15	CASSFRTGVPQPQHF	TGTGCCAGCAGTTTCAGGACAGGGGTTCCTCAGCCCCAGCATTTT
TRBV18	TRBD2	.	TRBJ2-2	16	CASSPRSGGWTGELFF	TGTGCCAGCTCACCAAGGAGCGGGGGATGGACCGGGGAGCTGTTTTTT
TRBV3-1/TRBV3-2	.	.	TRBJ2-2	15	CASSQGFRDGGELFF	TGTGCCAGCAGCCAGGGCTTCCGTGATGGCGGGGAGCTGTTTTTT
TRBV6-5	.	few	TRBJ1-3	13	CASSRVSGNTIYF	TGTGCCAGCAGCAGGGTGTCAGGAAACACCATATATTTT
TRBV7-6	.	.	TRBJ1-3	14	CASSLGAVGNTIYF	TGTGCCAGCTCTTTGGGGGCGGTTGGAAACACCATATATTTT
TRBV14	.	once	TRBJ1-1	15	CASSQDRVGRAEAFF	TGTGCCAGCAGCCAAGATCGAGTGGGGAGGGCTGAAGCTTTCTTT
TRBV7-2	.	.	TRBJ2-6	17	CASSPTRVASGANVLTF	TGTGCCAGCAGCCCTACGCGGGTTGCCTCTGGGGCCAACGTCCTGACTTTC
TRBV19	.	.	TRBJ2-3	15	CASSHPRGLTDTQYF	TGTGCCAGTAGTCATCCCAGGGGTCTAACAGATACGCAGTATTTT
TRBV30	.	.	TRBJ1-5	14	CAWSRGRSNQPQHF	TGTGCCTGGTCAAGGGGTAGGAGCAATCAGCCCCAGCATTTT
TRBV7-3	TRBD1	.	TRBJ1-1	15	CASSSGQVDREAAFF	TGTGCCAGCAGCTCGGGACAGGTCGACCGGGAGGCAGCTTTCTTT
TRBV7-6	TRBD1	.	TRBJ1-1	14	CASSVGQAHTEAFF	TGTGCCAGCAGCGTCGGACAGGCGCACACTGAAGCTTTCTTT
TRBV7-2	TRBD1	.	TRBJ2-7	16	CASSDPGGTGTYEQYF	TGTGCCAGCAGCGACCCGGGTGGGACAGGTACCTACGAGCAGTACTTC
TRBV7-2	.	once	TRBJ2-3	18	CASSQGYSGIQKTDTQYF	TGTGCCAGCAGTCAAGGGTATTCCGGGATCCAAAAAACAGATACGCAGTATTTT
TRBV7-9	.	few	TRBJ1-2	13	CASRAGENYGYTF	TGTGCCAGCAGGGCCGGAGAGAACTATGGCTACACCTTC
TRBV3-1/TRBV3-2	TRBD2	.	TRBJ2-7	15	CASSQPSGRSYEQYF	TGTGCCAGCAGCCAACCTAGCGGGAGGAGCTACGAGCAGTACTTC
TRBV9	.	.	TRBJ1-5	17	CASSPTLDITTNQPQHF	TGTGCCAGCAGCCCCACCCTTGACATAACCACCAACCAGCCCCAGCATTTT
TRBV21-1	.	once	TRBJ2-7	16	CASSDTSGGDHYEQYF	TGTGCCAGCAGCGATACTAGCGGGGGGGATCACTACGAGCAGTACTTC
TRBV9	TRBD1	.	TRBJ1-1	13	CANGGTGAPEAFF	TGTGCCAACGGCGGGACAGGGGCCCCTGAAGCTTTCTTT
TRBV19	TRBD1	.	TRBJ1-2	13	CASSRTGDYGYTF	TGTGCCAGTAGTAGGACAGGTGACTATGGCTACACCTTC
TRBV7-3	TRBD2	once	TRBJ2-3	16	CASSSGTSSSTDTQYF	TGTGCCAGCAGCTCCGGGACTAGCTCAAGCACAGATACGCAGTATTTT
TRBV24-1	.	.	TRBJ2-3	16	CATSDGGAGYQDTQYF	TGTGCCACCAGTGACGGAGGGGCGGGATATCAAGATACGCAGTATTTT
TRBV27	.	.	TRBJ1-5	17	CASSSTRNNRISQPQHF	TGTGCCAGCAGTTCCACCCGCAACAACAGAATATCCCAGCCCCAGCATTTT
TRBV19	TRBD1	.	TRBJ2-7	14	CASSIRDRSYEQYF	TGTGCCAGTAGTATAAGGGACAGATCCTACGAGCAGTACTTC
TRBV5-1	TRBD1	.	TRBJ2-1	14	CASRNGQGTNEQFF	TGCGCCAGCAGGAACGGACAGGGCACGAATGAGCAGTTCTTC
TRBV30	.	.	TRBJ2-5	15	CAWSVPEGNRETQYF	TGTGCCTGGAGTGTACCGGAGGGTAATCGGGAGACCCAGTACTTC
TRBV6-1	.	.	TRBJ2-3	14	CASSEGQGTDTQYF	TGTGCCAGCAGTGAAGGACAGGGCACAGATACGCAGTATTTT
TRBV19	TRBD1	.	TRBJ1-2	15	CARPRDRGRNYGYTF	TGTGCCAGGCCCCGGGACAGGGGAAGGAACTATGGCTACACCTTC
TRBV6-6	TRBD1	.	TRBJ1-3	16	CASRGQGAPSGNTIYF	TGTGCCAGCAGAGGACAGGGGGCCCCCTCTGGAAACACCATATATTTT
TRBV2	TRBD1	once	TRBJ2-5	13	CASSGTGVETQYF	TGTGCCAGCAGTGGGACAGGGGTAGAGACCCAGTACTTC
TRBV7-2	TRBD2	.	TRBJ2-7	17	CASSLRPGTSTSYEQYF	TGTGCCAGCAGCCTTCGTCCCGGGACTAGCACCTCCTACGAGCAGTACTTC
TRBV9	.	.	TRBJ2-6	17	CASSVAMGAAGANVLTF	TGTGCCAGCAGCGTAGCAATGGGAGCTGCCGGGGCCAACGTCCTGACTTTC
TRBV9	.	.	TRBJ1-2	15	CASSVGNRVSYGYTF	TGTGCCAGCAGCGTAGGTAACAGGGTATCATATGGCTACACCTTC
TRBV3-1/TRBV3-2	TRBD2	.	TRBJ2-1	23	CASSQDVPKGLAGVSLRMNEQFF	TGTGCCAGCAGCCAAGATGTCCCCAAAGGTCTAGCGGGAGTTTCCTTGAGGATGAATGAGCAGTTCTTC
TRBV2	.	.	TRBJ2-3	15	CASSERRGRTDTQYF	TGTGCCAGCAGTGAACGGCGGGGGCGCACAGATACGCAGTATTTT
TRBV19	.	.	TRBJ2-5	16	CASSMMSAAELETQYF	TGTGCCAGTAGTATGATGTCGGCGGCAGAACTAGAGACCCAGTACTTC
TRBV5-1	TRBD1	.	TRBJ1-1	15	CASSLGGQGDTEAFF	TGCGCCAGCAGCTTGGGAGGGCAGGGGGACACTGAAGCTTTCTTT
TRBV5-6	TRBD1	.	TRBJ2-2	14	CASSLTGGGGELFF	TGTGCCAGCAGCTTGACAGGGGGCGGCGGGGAGCTGTTTTTT
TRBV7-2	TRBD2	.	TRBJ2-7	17	CASSFQVLAGGAHEQYF	TGTGCCAGCAGCTTTCAAGTATTAGCGGGAGGTGCCCACGAGCAGTACTTC
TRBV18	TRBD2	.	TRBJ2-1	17	CASSPLPGLAGGIEQFF	TGTGCCAGCTCACCCTTACCGGGACTAGCGGGAGGAATTGAGCAGTTCTTC
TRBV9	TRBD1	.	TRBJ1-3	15	CASSPGEGARNTIYF	TGTGCCAGCAGCCCGGGCGAGGGGGCTCGAAACACCATATATTTT
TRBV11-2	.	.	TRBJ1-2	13	CASSLKGDYGYTF	TGTGCCAGCAGCTTAAAGGGGGACTATGGCTACACCTTC
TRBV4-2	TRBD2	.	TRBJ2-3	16	CASSQELRGSTDTQYF	TGTGCCAGCAGCCAAGAGTTGCGGGGGAGCACAGATACGCAGTATTTT
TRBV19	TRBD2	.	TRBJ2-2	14	CASLRGGLTGELFF	TGTGCCAGCCTTAGGGGAGGGTTGACCGGGGAGCTGTTTTTT
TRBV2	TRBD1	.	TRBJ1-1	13	CASREQGPTEAFF	TGTGCCAGCAGAGAACAGGGGCCCACTGAAGCTTTCTTT
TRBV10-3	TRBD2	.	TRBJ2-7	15	CAISESGTSFNEQYF	TGTGCCATCAGTGAGTCCGGGACTAGCTTTAACGAGCAGTACTTC
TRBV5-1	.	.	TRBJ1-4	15	CASSLFTATNEKLFF	TGCGCCAGCAGCTTGTTCACAGCAACTAATGAAAAACTGTTTTTT